The 30 T cell receptor beta chains given below trace back to one sample, sequenced in a study of blood T cells in healthy people across ages. Then a second PCR, running about 6 to 12 cycles, was carried out with a sample-barcoded 5' primer and a J-beta primer mix. TCRdb re-derived calls from the 5' RACE reads in MiXCR, one entry per CDR3 protein. The sample has fewer than 2,000,000 distinct CDR3 sequences; roughly two fifths are singletons. The sequencing input was blood. The receptors come from a human donor in good health.

The chain is built from TRBV6-2 or TRBV6-3 and TRBJ2-5, with 10 nucleotides matching TRBD1. J was trimmed by 2 bases and V by 1 base; bases with no gene match: 1. CDR1 and CDR2 (germline): MNHEY, SVGEGT. The CDR3 extends over 15 amino acids. In DNA form, the CDR3 reads TGTGCCAGCAGTTACTGGGGACAGGGGCAAGAGACCCAGTACTTC. Encoded protein: CASSYWGQGQETQYF.

This chain links TRBV9 with TRBJ1-6; maybe TRBD1 (5 bases). The ends were cut back, 4 bases at V and 4 bases at J, with 18 bases in the middle. Looked up from germline, CDR1 is SGDLS and CDR2 is YYNGEE. CDR3 length equals 17 residues. The CDR3: CASSNLMGQGYNSPLHF. Written as DNA, the CDR3 is TGTGCCAGCAGCAACCTAATGGGGCAGGGATATAATTCACCCCTCCACTTT. The full variable domain, its missing parts supplied by reference TRBV9 and TRBJ1-6, is DSGVTQTPKHLITATGQRVTLRCSPRSGDLSVYWYQQSLDQGLQFLIQYYNGEERAKGNILERFSAQQFPDLHSELNLSSLELGDSALYFCASSNLMGQGYNSPLHFGNGTRLTVT.

The sample holds one count of this clonotype. The rearrangement links TRBV6-5 to TRBJ1-1; D not certain. The V and J ends lost 2 bases and 4 bases respectively, with 8 bases between them. CDR3 length: 13 amino acids. The germline V gene has CDR1 MNHEY and CDR2 SVGAGI. The CDR3 DNA reads TGTGCCAGCAGTTACCTACTGTCCACTGAAGCTTTCTTT. Encoded protein: CASSYLLSTEAFF.

Concerning this clonotype itself: Lacking the conserved final phenylalanine or tryptophan, this CDR3 likely reflects a read error. This sequence joins TRBV4-3 and TRBJ2-3; D unclear. CDR1 and CDR2 from the germline V gene are LGHNA and YSLEER. The germline V and J ends were trimmed by 5 bases and 2 bases, with 17 bases remaining between them. CDR3 length: 16 residues. CDR3 nucleotides: TGCGCCAGCAGCACCCACCGGGCGTTACACACAGATACGCAGTATTTG. Its protein product is CASSTHRALHTDTQYL.

This clonotype occurred a few times. J is TRBJ2-1 and V is TRBV5-1; 7 bases align to TRBD1. Germline CDR1 reads SGHRS; CDR2 reads YFSETQ. The CDR3 covers 15 residues. The V segment lost 5 bases and the J segment 0 bases; nucleotides outside the gene matches: 5. The CDR3 DNA is TGCGCCAGCAGGGGACAGACCTTCTCCTACAATGAGCAGTTCTTC. Its protein is CASRGQTFSYNEQFF.

This clonotype has more than one count but fewer than ten. The chain employs TRBV29-1 and TRBJ2-1; D call uncertain. Trimming took off 7 bases at V and 6 bases at J, with 19 bases between the two ends. Germline V gene data show CDR1 as SQVTM and CDR2 as ANQGSEA. This CDR3 comprises 14 residues. The CDR3 loop is CSASPGRWSNEQFF. CDR3 bases: TGCAGCGCCTCTCCGGGCCGTTGGTCCAATGAGCAGTTCTTC.

V usage is TRBV6-2 or TRBV6-3 and J usage is TRBJ2-1, with 8 bases identical to TRBD1. The length of the CDR3 is 16 residues. V shed 5 bases and J 3 bases; nucleotides not matched to a gene: 9. Germline V gene data show CDR1 as MNHEY and CDR2 as SVGEGT. The CDR3 region has the DNA TGTGCCAGCAGTCGGGGTTTCGGGACAGGCTACAATGAGCAGTTCTTC. This gives the protein CASSRGFGTGYNEQFF.

The chain uses TRBV2 and TRBJ2-1; 13 positions agree with TRBD2. The CDR3 has 15 residues. V dropped 6 bases and J dropped 6; count of bases not matched to a gene: 5. CDR1 SNHLY and CDR2 FYNNEI come from the germline V gene. CDR3 amino acids: CASSRTSGGCNEQFF. The DNA of the CDR3 is TGTGCCAGCAGCCGGACTAGCGGGGGATGCAATGAGCAGTTCTTC.

The gene calls are TRBV7-9 and TRBJ1-1, with D possibly being TRBD1 (6 bases). CDR3 size: 15 residues. Deletions cut 0 bases from V and 5 bases from J, with 13 bases between. Germline V gene sequence: CDR1 SEHNR, CDR2 FQNEAQ (reference sequence). The CDR3: CASSLAYREGTEAFF. As DNA, the CDR3 is TGTGCCAGCAGCTTAGCATACAGGGAGGGTACTGAAGCTTTCTTT. The full variable domain, with the rest looked up from reference TRBV7-9 and TRBJ1-1, is DTGVSQNPRHKITKRGQNVTFRCDPISEHNRLYWYRQTLGQGPEFLTYFQNEAQLEKSRLLSDRFSAERPKGSFSTLEIQRTEQGDSAMYLCASSLAYREGTEAFFGQGTRLTVV.

V gene TRBV2 combines with J gene TRBJ2-5, with D possibly matching TRBD1 (6 bases). The CDR3 runs to 13 residues. Looked up from germline, CDR1 is SNHLY and CDR2 is FYNNEI. V was pared by 6 bases and J by 3 bases, with 11 bases between. Written as DNA, the CDR3 is TGTGCCAGCAGCGGGGACAACGAAGAGACCCAGTACTTC. This encodes CASSGDNEETQYF.

This clonotype has a handful of counts. The rearrangement joins TRBV6-1 to TRBJ2-6; no clear D gene. Trimming pared 2 bases from V and 0 bases from J, leaving 14 bases between. Germline values: CDR1 MNHNS, CDR2 SASEGT. The CDR3 consists of 18 residues. The CDR3 DNA sequence: TGTGCCAGCAGTGAAAGGGCAGTGACATACTCTGGGGCCAACGTCCTGACTTTC. Protein sequence: CASSERAVTYSGANVLTF.

The chain employs TRBV20-1 and TRBJ2-5, with 8 bases matching TRBD2. This CDR3 is built from 15 residues. The germline V gene encodes CDR1 DFQATT and CDR2 SNEGSKA (reference sequence). Trimming cost V 3 bases and J 5 bases; bases outside gene matches: 11. CDR3 in amino acids: CSASGGANRGETQYF. The CDR3 nucleotides read TGCAGTGCTAGCGGGGGGGCCAATCGCGGTGAGACCCAGTACTTC.

This clonotype came up a few times. The V call is TRBV6-6, the J call TRBJ1-6; D remains ambiguous. Germline V gene lookup returns CDR1 MNHNY and CDR2 SVGAGI (reference sequence). CDR3 length equals 13 residues. The V end was cut by 2 bases, the J end by 8 bases, with 7 bases between. DNA for the CDR3: TGTGCCAGCAGTTACGTCGGGGATTCACCCCTCCACTTT. Its translation is CASSYVGDSPLHF.

The chain links TRBV3-1 to TRBJ2-2; 11 nucleotides agree with TRBD2. The CDR3 extends over 18 amino acids. With V trimmed by 3 bases and J by 7 bases, 13 bases remained unmatched. Germline CDR1 is LGHDT and CDR2 is YNNKEL (reference sequence). CDR3 sequence (DNA): TGTGCCAGCAGCCAGTTTGGGTTAGCGGGAGGGCCTGGCGGGGAGCTGTTTTTT. Its translation is CASSQFGLAGGPGGELFF.

This clonotype was counted a single time. At one of its ends the junction is not consistent with the germline gene, which may arise from a read error. The V gene is TRBV28, the J gene TRBJ2-3, with D hard to call. Germline CDR1 and CDR2: MDHEN and SYDVKM. CDR3 size: 12 residues. The CDR3 sequence is CTSNQVADTQYF. In DNA, the CDR3 is TGTACCAGCAACCAGGTGGCAGATACGCAGTATTTT.

This clonotype was seen a handful of times. This chain links TRBV5-1 with TRBJ2-5, with D perhaps given as TRBD1 or TRBD2 (5 bases each). From germline, CDR1 is SGHRS and CDR2 YFSETQ. CDR3 length: 15 amino acids. V lost 7 bases and J 3 bases, leaving 19 bases between the germline ends. Here the CDR3 reads CASATGTALEETQYF. The CDR3 DNA follows: TGCGCCAGCGCCACCGGGACGGCCCTAGAAGAGACCCAGTACTTC.

In this sample, this clonotype turned up a few times. This chain uses TRBV7-2 with TRBJ2-4; D call uncertain. The V end was cut by 2 bases, the J end by 6 bases, with 11 bases between. Germline V gene lookup returns CDR1 SGHTA and CDR2 FQGNSA. The CDR3 covers 14 residues. DNA for the CDR3: TGTGCCAGCAGCTTACTCCGAGACACAAACATTCAGTACTTC. The encoded protein is CASSLLRDTNIQYF.

The CDR3 is CAWSNAAGGGYTF. CDR3 in DNA: TGTGCCTGGAGTAACGCAGCCGGGGGCGGCTACACCTTC. The rearrangement uses TRBV30 and TRBJ1-2, with D tentatively TRBD1 (6 bases). V was cut by 2 bases and J by 8 bases, with 15 bases left in between. Germline values: CDR1 GTSNPN, CDR2 SVGIG (reference sequence). The CDR3 totals 13 residues.

This clonotype was observed at least ten times. V gene TRBV29-1 combines with J gene TRBJ1-2; perhaps TRBD1 as D (5 bases). Germline V CDR1 and CDR2: SQVTM, ANQGSEA. The CDR3 totals 11 residues. Between the trimmed V and J ends, which lost 6 bases and 12 bases, there was a span of 17 bases. The DNA for the CDR3 is TGCAGCGTGGGGGACTTCCTAGACAACACCTTC. Its translation is CSVGDFLDNTF. The whole variable domain, remainder taken from reference TRBV29-1 and TRBJ1-2, is SAVISQKPSRDICQRGTSLTIQCQVDSQVTMMFWYRQQPGQSLTLIATANQGSEATYESGFVIDKFPISRPNLTFSTLTVSNMSPEDSSIYLCSVGDFLDNTFGSGTRLTVV.

This clonotype has more than one count but fewer than ten. The chain carries TRBV3-1 and TRBJ2-5; D is uncertain. Germline CDR1 LGHDT, CDR2 YNNKEL (reference sequence). V shed 3 bases and J shed 0 bases, with 11 bases lying between them. The CDR3 has 15 residues. The CDR3: CASSQPGSNQETQYF. In nucleotides, the CDR3 is TGTGCCAGCAGCCAGCCAGGATCCAACCAAGAGACCCAGTACTTC.

The chain combines TRBV7-6 with TRBJ1-2; possible D gene TRBD1, 5 bases. V was pared by 11 bases and J by 3 bases, with 16 bases between. Germline loops: CDR1 SGHVS, CDR2 FNYEAQ. This CDR3 comprises 13 residues. CDR3 amino acids: CAAGELADYGYTF. CDR3 DNA: TGTGCCGCGGGGGAGTTAGCTGACTATGGCTACACCTTC.

The rearrangement joins TRBV18 to TRBJ2-5; TRBD1 agrees at 9 bases. Germline values: CDR1 KGHSH, CDR2 LQKENI. J was trimmed by 4 bases and V by 10 bases; bases with no gene match: 10. The CDR3 is 14 amino acids. In DNA form, the CDR3 reads TGTGCCACCCGCGGGACAGGGCGAGGAGAGACCCAGTACTTC. Protein: CATRGTGRGETQYF. Supplemented by reference TRBV18 and TRBJ2-5, the full variable domain reads NAGVMQNPRHLVRRRGQEARLRCSPMKGHSHVYWYRQLPEEGLKFMVYLQKENIIDESGMPKERFSAEFPKEGPSILRIQQVVRGDSAAYFCATRGTGRGETQYFGPGTRLLVL.

The J gene is TRBJ2-3, the V gene TRBV6-6; TRBD2 matches at 8 bases. V lost 5 bases to trimming and J lost 4 bases; unmatched junction nucleotides: 5. Germline V CDR1 and CDR2: MNHNY, SVGAGI (reference sequence). The CDR3 covers 14 residues. Written as DNA, the CDR3 is TGTGCCAGCAGTAGTCGGGAGGGGGCAGATACGCAGTATTTT. This sequence encodes CASSSREGADTQYF.

The chain uses TRBV7-2 and TRBJ2-3; TRBD1 or TRBD2 may be the D gene (6 bases each). V lost 5 bases to trimming and J lost 6 bases, with 24 bases between them. This CDR3 comprises 17 residues. Germline CDR1 and CDR2: SGHTA and FQGNSA. CDR3 sequence: CASSLRLGGITGDTQYF. In nucleotides, the CDR3 is TGTGCCAGCAGCCTCCGACTAGGGGGGATAACGGGGGATACGCAGTATTTT.

This clonotype was picked up many times. The V call is TRBV29-1, the J call TRBJ2-7, with 9 bases fitting TRBD1. The CDR3 runs to 13 residues. The V gene end was trimmed by 6 bases and the J gene end by 5 bases; junction bases not matched to a gene: 8. Germline CDR1 is SQVTM and CDR2 is ANQGSEA. The CDR3 spells CSVTRTGENEQYF. In DNA form, the CDR3 reads TGCAGCGTCACACGGACAGGGGAAAACGAGCAGTACTTC.

V gene TRBV9 combines with J gene TRBJ2-1, with TRBD1 identical over 10 bases. The CDR3 totals 15 residues. Per germline, CDR1 SGDLS and CDR2 YYNGEE. J was trimmed by 6 bases and V by 2 bases; bases with no gene match: 5. The CDR3 sequence is CASSVGQGVPNEQFF. The CDR3 nucleotides are TGTGCCAGCAGCGTCGGACAGGGGGTACCCAATGAGCAGTTCTTC.

This chain joins TRBV3-1 and TRBJ1-2; TRBD1 is a possible D gene (5 bases). Germline V lookup: CDR1 LGHDT, CDR2 YNNKEL (reference sequence). Trimming stripped 6 bases from V and 2 bases from J, with 16 bases between. This CDR3 has 15 amino acids. CDR3 amino acids: CASSPARGNNYGYTF. The CDR3 coding sequence is TGTGCCAGCAGTCCGGCCCGGGGGAACAACTATGGCTACACCTTC.

The chain recombines TRBV6-6 with TRBJ2-7; D is perhaps TRBD2 (5 bases). V shed 2 bases and J shed 0 bases, with 14 bases lying between them. Germline assignment: CDR1 MNHNY and CDR2 SVGAGI (reference sequence). The CDR3 is made up of 16 amino acids. The CDR3 loop is CASSYTTSGSSYEQYF. The CDR3 nucleotides are TGTGCCAGCAGTTACACCACGAGCGGATCCTCCTACGAGCAGTACTTC.

This clonotype has a single count. The junction departs from the called germline gene at one end, perhaps through a read error. The V call is TRBV6-4, the J call TRBJ2-3, with 9 bases aligning to TRBD2. The CDR3 loop spans 13 amino acids. CDR1 MRHNA and CDR2 SNTAGT come from the germline V gene. CDR3 DNA sequence: TGTGCCAGCAGTGAAATAGCGGGAGATATGCAGTATTTT. Protein: CASSEIAGDMQYF.

CDR3 protein: CASSLLPGQSDEETQYF. The CDR3 DNA reads as TGTGCCAGCAGCTTGCTGCCGGGACAGAGCGACGAAGAGACCCAGTACTTC. The chain is built from TRBV7-7 and TRBJ2-5; 7 nucleotides agree with TRBD1. Germline CDR1 is SSHAT and CDR2 is FNYEAQ (reference sequence). CDR3 length equals 17 residues. V lost 3 bases and J lost 3; bases outside the gene matches: 13.